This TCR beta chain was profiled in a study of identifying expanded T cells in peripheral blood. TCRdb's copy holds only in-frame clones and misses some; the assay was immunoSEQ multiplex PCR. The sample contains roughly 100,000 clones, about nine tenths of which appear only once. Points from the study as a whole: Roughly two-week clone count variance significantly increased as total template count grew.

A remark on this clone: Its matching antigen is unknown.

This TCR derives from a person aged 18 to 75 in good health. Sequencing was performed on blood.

CDR3 in amino acids: CASSLSVTGHGNTIYF. The DNA for the CDR3 is TGTGCCAGCAGTTTGAGTGTTACAGGGCACGGAAACACCATATATTTT. The V and J genes are TRBV28 and TRBJ1-3, with a weak D call TRBD1 (6 bases). Germline CDR1 is MDHEN and CDR2 is SYDVKM. V lost 3 bases and J lost 4, with 16 bases in between. There are 16 residues in the CDR3.